A selection of T cell receptor beta chains follows, all from one sample in a study of metastatic and nonmetastatic thyroid tumors. TCRdb called clones again from the PCR reads with MiXCR. The sample carries 9,000 to 9,500 clones, 29% recorded once. The sequencing input was tumor tissue. The source is a female donor with papillary thyroid cancer or a benign thyroid nodule (not recorded which). Some clones in this sample may be carry-over from other donors' samples. Both conserved end residues are part of each CDR3. A D gene is named only where the DNA matches it firmly. The size field is filled for only some rows; it gives once, few, many or a size class.

TRBJ2-3	medium-sized	TRBD1	TRBV5-1	CASSLERQGLADTQYF	TGCGCCAGCAGCTTGGAAAGACAGGGCTTAGCAGATACGCAGTATTTT
TRBJ1-1	.	TRBD1	TRBV12-3/TRBV12-4	CASTIPGEGARTEAFF	TGTGCCAGCACCATTCCGGGCGAGGGGGCGAGGACTGAAGCTTTCTTT
TRBJ1-1	.	.	TRBV5-1	CASSRWGSTEAFF	TGCGCCAGCAGCCGGTGGGGGAGTACTGAAGCTTTCTTT
TRBJ2-1	medium-sized	TRBD2	TRBV20-1	CSAREDGGRAYNEQFF	TGCAGTGCTAGAGAGGACGGAGGGAGGGCCTACAATGAGCAGTTCTTC
TRBJ1-1	medium-sized	TRBD1	TRBV2	CASSGTGAFF	TGTGCCAGCAGCGGGACAGGAGCTTTCTTT
TRBJ2-7	medium-sized	TRBD2	TRBV20-1	CSASWLAGIRLSEQYF	TGCAGTGCTAGTTGGCTAGCGGGGATTAGGCTGAGCGAGCAGTACTTC
TRBJ2-7	medium-sized	TRBD2	TRBV20-1	CSALVGVSGRSYEQYF	TGCAGTGCTCTAGTCGGGGTGAGCGGGAGATCGTACGAGCAGTACTTC
TRBJ2-2	.	.	TRBV10-3	CAIGVGGTSNTGELFF	TGTGCCATCGGGGTGGGCGGGACGTCTAACACCGGGGAGCTGTTTTTT
TRBJ2-1	.	TRBD2	TRBV11-1	CASSLGVSSGSYNDQFF	TGTGCCAGCAGCTTGGGTGTGAGTAGCGGGAGCTACAATGATCAGTTCTTC
TRBJ1-5	few	.	TRBV28	CASSRDSNQPQHF	TGTGCCAGCAGTAGAGATAGCAATCAGCCCCAGCATTTT
TRBJ1-5	medium-sized	.	TRBV27	CASRGSPNQPQHF	TGTGCCAGCAGGGGTTCCCCTAATCAGCCCCAGCATTTT
TRBJ2-3	many	TRBD1	TRBV6-2/TRBV6-3	CASSFTGATDTQCF	TGTGCCAGCAGTTTCACAGGGGCCACAGATACGCAGTGTTTT
TRBJ2-7	.	TRBD1	TRBV6-1	CAISDPDRGPGEQYF	TGTGCCATCAGTGACCCGGACAGGGGGCCGGGCGAGCAGTACTTC
TRBJ2-3	.	TRBD1	TRBV7-3	CASSLTGTETDTQYF	TGTGCCAGCAGCTTAACTGGGACAGAGACAGATACGCAGTATTTT
TRBJ2-1	many	.	TRBV20-1	CSAPIPGSDEQFF	TGCAGTGCACCTATCCCCGGGTCAGATGAGCAGTTCTTC
TRBJ1-5	few	.	TRBV6-1	CASSEGPNQPQHF	TGTGCCAGCAGTGAAGGCCCCAATCAGCCCCAGCATTTT
TRBJ2-5	many	.	TRBV18	CASSPAANQETQYF	TGTGCCAGCTCACCAGCCGCTAACCAAGAGACCCAGTACTTC
TRBJ2-3	.	.	TRBV6-5	CASSYSCGVDTQYF	TGTGCCAGCAGTTACTCGTGTGGGGTAGATACGCAGTATTTT
TRBJ2-2	.	TRBD1	TRBV24-1	CATQRDSNTGELFF	TGTGCCACCCAGAGGGACAGTAACACCGGGGAGCTGTTTTTT
TRBJ1-5	few	.	TRBV5-1	CASSLSGDQPQHF	TGCGCCAGCAGCTTGTCGGGAGACCAGCCCCAGCATTTT